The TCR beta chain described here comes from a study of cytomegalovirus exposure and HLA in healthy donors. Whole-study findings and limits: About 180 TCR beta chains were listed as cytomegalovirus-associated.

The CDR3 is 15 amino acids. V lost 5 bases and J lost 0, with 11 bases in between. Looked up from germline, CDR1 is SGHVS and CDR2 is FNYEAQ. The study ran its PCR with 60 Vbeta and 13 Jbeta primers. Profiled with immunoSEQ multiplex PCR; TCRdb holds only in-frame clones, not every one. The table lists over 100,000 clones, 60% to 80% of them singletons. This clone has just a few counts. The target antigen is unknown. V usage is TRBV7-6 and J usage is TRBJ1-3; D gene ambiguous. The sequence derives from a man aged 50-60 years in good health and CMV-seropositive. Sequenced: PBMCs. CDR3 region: CASSPGPNSGNTIYF. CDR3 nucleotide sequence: TGTGCCAGCAGCCCGGGTCCGAACTCTGGAAACACCATATATTTT.